A selection of T cell receptor beta chains follows, all from one sample in a study of shared clonotypes between healthy human individuals. The data were produced by immunoSEQ multiplex PCR, yet TCRdb's version contains in-frame clones alone and is incomplete. The data contain about 2.4 million clones, roughly 93% of them singletons. The sample consisted of naive CD4+ T cells from PBMCs. Source of these receptors: a man aged 18 to 30 in good health. Some clones in this sample may be carry-over from other donors' samples. CDR3s include the opening cysteine and the closing phenylalanine or tryptophan. Fields, in order: J gene, V gene, clone size, D gene, CDR3 protein, CDR3 DNA. D genes are given only for firm matches. Clone size is not always given. Where it is, it says once, few, many or a class for expanded clones.

>TRBJ2-5|TRBV7-6|few|.
CASSLEWRTQYF
TGTGCCAGCAGCTTAGAGTGGCGGACCCAGTACTTC
>TRBJ1-1|TRBV18|once|.
CASSLISDRNTEAFF
TGTGCCAGCTCACTAATCTCGGACAGGAACACTGAAGCTTTCTTT
>TRBJ2-5|TRBV7-3|.|.
CASSLAGQTQETQYF
TGTGCCAGCAGCCTCGCGGGACAGACCCAAGAGACCCAGTACTTC
>TRBJ2-1|TRBV6-1|.|.
CASSEVGGPNEQFF
TGTGCCAGCAGTGAAGTAGGGGGTCCCAATGAGCAGTTCTTC
>TRBJ2-3|TRBV6-1|.|.
CASSEVMISTDTQYF
TGTGCCAGCAGTGAAGTCATGATTTCCACAGATACGCAGTATTTT
>TRBJ1-1|TRBV30|.|.
CAWSPSGAGTEAFF
TGTGCCTGGAGTCCCTCCGGGGCGGGGACTGAAGCTTTCTTT
>TRBJ1-1|TRBV18|once|.
CASSPVGSGIRSTEAFF
TGTGCCAGCTCACCAGTAGGCTCGGGGATTCGCTCGACTGAAGCTTTCTTT
>TRBJ2-3|TRBV9|.|.
CASQRVGGTDTQYF
TGTGCCAGCCAACGAGTCGGGGGCACAGATACGCAGTATTTT
>TRBJ2-5|TRBV27|.|TRBD2
CASRLAGEGETQYF
TGTGCCAGCAGACTAGCGGGAGAAGGAGAGACCCAGTACTTC
>TRBJ2-7|TRBV10-3|.|.
CAISEPRQGEDEQYF
TGTGCCATCAGTGAGCCTCGCCAGGGGGAGGACGAGCAGTACTTC
>TRBJ1-1|TRBV19|few|.
CASSMATLGNTEAFF
TGTGCCAGTAGCATGGCCACCCTTGGGAACACTGAAGCTTTCTTT